The present T cell receptor beta chain was sequenced within a study of CD8 T cells in Susac syndrome. RNA in amounts of about 0.5 to 1 ug was reverse transcribed with random hexamers. TCR beta CDR3 was amplified by immunoSEQ multiplex PCR. This amplification extended across 54 Vbeta and 13 Jbeta segments. MiXCR was run by TCRdb on the immunoSEQ multiplex PCR reads, yielding one entry per CDR3 protein. In the table there are some 250,000 distinct CDR3 sequences, about 96% of which are singletons. Sequencing targeted TCR beta in blood CD8+ and CD4+ T cells. Negative isolation yielded CD8+ and CD4+ T cells; FACS enriched TEMRA cells. The CDR3 runs 12 residues. The germline V gene encodes CDR1 DFQATT and CDR2 SNEGSKA (reference sequence). With 6 bases removed from V and 2 bases from J, the gap between germline ends came to 7 bases.

The chain employs TRBV20-1 and TRBJ1-4, with D unresolved. This TCR was recovered from a human donor with Susac syndrome. The material sequenced was CD4+ T cells from PBMCs. CDR3 protein: CSATLTNEKLFF. The DNA of the CDR3 is TGCAGTGCCACATTGACTAATGAAAAACTGTTTTTT.